This T cell receptor (beta chain) stems from a study of blood T cell repertoires in COVID-19. Measured with immunoSEQ multiplex PCR; TCRdb has only the in-frame clones, and not every one. The data show about 140,000 clones, over 60% seen once. This clone was detected only once. The CDR3 covers 14 residues. CDR1 is LNHDA and CDR2 is SQIVND in the germline V gene (reference sequence). V lost 3 bases and J lost 5, with 13 bases in between. The chain joins TRBV19 to TRBJ1-2, with TRBD1 as a possible D gene (5 bases). The sample comprised peripheral blood. This TCR was recovered from a woman aged 45 to 65 with active or convalescent COVID-19. The CDR3 DNA reads TGTGCCAGTAGTATGGGCCAGGGTGGGTATGGCTACACCTTC. Protein: CASSMGQGGYGYTF.